Each of the 25 T cell receptor beta chains below was sequenced from the same sample in a study of shared clonotypes between healthy human individuals. This table comes from immunoSEQ multiplex PCR, and its TCRdb copy is limited to in-frame clones, with some not included. The sample contains over 1.4 million clones, 95% to 97% of which appear only once. Sequenced: naive CD4+ T cells sorted from blood. As for subset: CD45RA+ positively selected. Receptor source: a man aged 25-40 years in good health.

This sequence joins TRBV7-8 and TRBJ1-5; D is undetermined. The CDR3 consists of 16 residues. Germline values: CDR1 SGHVS, CDR2 FQNEAQ. The V end lost 4 bases, the J end lost 5 bases, and 18 bases lay between the germline ends. The CDR3 region has the DNA TGTGCCAGCAGCTACGGGATTATGAGCGACCATCAGCCCCAGCATTTT. Encoded protein: CASSYGIMSDHQPQHF.

This clone was found once. V usage is TRBV18 and J usage is TRBJ2-4, with D hard to call. CDR1 and CDR2 (germline): KGHSH, LQKENI. This CDR3 is 18 amino acids long. Trimming removed 3 bases at V and 0 bases at J, with 18 bases between. CDR3 in amino acids: CASSPLDAYSLAKNIQYF. CDR3 in DNA: TGTGCCAGCTCACCGCTGGATGCCTACTCTTTAGCCAAAAACATTCAGTACTTC.

The chain couples TRBV5-1 to TRBJ1-3; D gene uncertain. Deletions cut 0 bases from V and 0 bases from J, with 10 bases between. This CDR3 comprises 16 residues. Germline values: CDR1 SGHRS, CDR2 YFSETQ. Here the CDR3 reads CASSLGPSISGNTIYF. DNA for the CDR3: TGCGCCAGCAGCTTGGGACCGTCCATCTCTGGAAACACCATATATTTT.

This chain joins TRBV7-9 and TRBJ2-5, with 10 bases identical to TRBD2. After removal of 2 bases from V and 5 bases from J, the junction contained 8 bases not matched to a gene. This CDR3 region has 16 residues. Germline CDR1 reads SEHNR; CDR2 reads FQNEAQ (reference sequence). This CDR3 is CASSLPAGGVSETQYF. CDR3 sequence (DNA): TGTGCCAGCAGCTTACCAGCGGGAGGGGTTTCGGAGACCCAGTACTTC.

Note on this clone: This CDR3 is also generated by other DNA sequences in the sample. The rearrangement uses TRBV9 and TRBJ2-1; D is possibly TRBD2 (6 bases). The CDR3 runs 15 residues. The V gene lost 4 bases and the J gene lost 1 base, with 12 bases spanning the gap. Germline values: CDR1 SGDLS, CDR2 YYNGEE. In DNA, the CDR3 is TGTGCCAGCAGCTCCGGGGGATCTTCCTACAATGAGCAGTTCTTC. It translates to CASSSGGSSYNEQFF.

The rearrangement joins TRBV7-9 to TRBJ1-4, with a weak D call TRBD1 (5 bases). V was cut by 4 bases and J by 8 bases, with 17 bases left in between. Germline assignment: CDR1 SEHNR and CDR2 FQNEAQ (reference sequence). CDR3 length: 15 amino acids. CDR3 sequence (DNA): TGTGCCAGCAGCTCCAGGGACGGCGGGGACGAAAAACTGTTTTTT. This codes for CASSSRDGGDEKLFF.

The J gene is TRBJ2-1, the V gene TRBV7-9, with 13 bases identical to TRBD2. This CDR3 is 15 amino acids long. J was trimmed by 10 bases and V by 5 bases; bases with no gene match: 8. CDR1 is SEHNR and CDR2 is FQNEAQ in the germline V gene (reference sequence). CDR3 in amino acids: CASSPTSGRADEQFF. The CDR3 coding sequence is TGTGCCAGCAGCCCTACTAGCGGGAGGGCCGACGAGCAGTTCTTC.

The CDR3 reads CASAKGGAGRETQYF. Here the CDR3 DNA reads TGTGCCAGCGCGAAAGGTGGGGCGGGTCGCGAGACCCAGTACTTC. The V and J genes are TRBV9 and TRBJ2-5; D tentatively fits TRBD1 or TRBD2 (5 bases each). The CDR3 is 15 residues long. Trimming took off 7 bases at V and 5 bases at J, with 21 bases between the two ends. Germline CDR1 and CDR2: SGDLS and YYNGEE.

The gene calls are TRBV11-2 and TRBJ1-3; D uncertain. CDR1 and CDR2 from the germline V gene are SGHAT and FQNNGV. Trimming took off 6 bases at V and 4 bases at J, with 25 bases between the two ends. This CDR3 has 18 amino acids. DNA of the CDR3: TGTGCCAGCAGACTATTCCTCCTCCCGGTTGTCACCGGAAACACCATATATTTT. As protein: CASRLFLLPVVTGNTIYF.

The chain couples TRBV5-4 to TRBJ2-1; D gene uncertain. Germline CDR1 and CDR2: SGHNT and YYREEE (reference sequence). V dropped 4 bases and J dropped 5 bases, with 7 bases sitting between them. CDR3 length equals 12 residues. The CDR3 spells CASSQINNEQFF. CDR3 nucleotides: TGTGCCAGCAGCCAAATAAACAATGAGCAGTTCTTC.

The chain is built from TRBV18 and TRBJ2-5; 10 bases line up with TRBD1. The CDR3 consists of 16 residues. Per the germline V gene, CDR1 is KGHSH and CDR2 is LQKENI. The V and J ends lost 3 bases and 4 bases, in that order; junction bases with no gene match: 8. CDR3 sequence (DNA): TGTGCCAGCTCACCGCTGGGACAGGGGAGTGGAGAGACCCAGTACTTC. Its protein product is CASSPLGQGSGETQYF.

CDR3 residues: CASSPPRTNLNEQFF. The CDR3 DNA follows: TGTGCCAGCTCACCTCCCCGGACCAACCTCAATGAGCAGTTCTTC. This sequence joins TRBV18 and TRBJ2-1; unclear D gene. The germline V and J ends were trimmed by 3 bases and 6 bases, with 15 bases remaining between them. The CDR3 extends over 15 amino acids. Germline CDR1 is KGHSH and CDR2 is LQKENI. The full variable domain, its missing parts supplied by reference TRBV18 and TRBJ2-1, is NAGVMQNPRHLVRRRGQEARLRCSPMKGHSHVYWYRQLPEEGLKFMVYLQKENIIDESGMPKERFSAEFPKEGPSILRIQQVVRGDSAAYFCASSPPRTNLNEQFFGPGTRLTVL.

The chain has TRBV18 and TRBJ2-2; D is undetermined. The V end lost 8 bases, the J end lost 4 bases, and 14 bases lay between the germline ends. The CDR3 totals 14 residues. From germline, CDR1 is KGHSH and CDR2 LQKENI. The CDR3 DNA reads TGTGCCAGCACGCCCGAGTTTCCCACCGGGGAGCTGTTTTTT. Protein: CASTPEFPTGELFF.

The chain carries TRBV18 and TRBJ2-5; 11 bases are a match to TRBD2. CDR1 and CDR2 (germline): KGHSH, LQKENI. With 4 bases clipped from V and 7 bases from J, the junction kept 11 bases outside the gene matches. CDR3 size: 16 residues. The CDR3 DNA sequence: TGTGCCAGCTCACTACGGACTAGCGGGTCCAGGGGGACCCAGTACTTC. As protein: CASSLRTSGSRGTQYF.

This chain links TRBV7-2 with TRBJ1-5; D is uncertain. Per the germline V gene, CDR1 is SGHTA and CDR2 is FQGNSA. The CDR3 contains 18 residues. Trimming removed 5 bases from V and 7 bases from J, with 27 bases in between. In DNA, the CDR3 is TGTGCCAGCAGCCTACGGTCCGAAGTCCCTGAGGAGGTGCAGCCCCAGCATTTT. Residues: CASSLRSEVPEEVQPQHF.

As concerns this clone: Other DNA sequences of this sample code for an identical CDR3. The chain employs TRBV5-1 and TRBJ2-5; no firm D call. The V end was cut by 0 bases, the J end by 2 bases, with 8 bases between. Per the germline V gene, CDR1 is SGHRS and CDR2 is YFSETQ. This CDR3 is 14 amino acids long. The DNA for the CDR3 is TGCGCCAGCAGCTTGGCTGGCAGTCAAGAGACCCAGTACTTC. This translates into CASSLAGSQETQYF.

V gene TRBV28 combines with J gene TRBJ2-7; 10 positions match TRBD1. This CDR3 has 17 residues. After removal of 3 bases from V and 0 bases from J, the junction contained 8 bases not matched to a gene. From germline, CDR1 is MDHEN and CDR2 SYDVKM. The DNA of the CDR3 is TGTGCCAGCAGTTTGACAGGGGGCGCTGCCAGCTCCTACGAGCAGTACTTC. Its protein is CASSLTGGAASSYEQYF.

This chain joins TRBV7-9 and TRBJ2-3; 8 bases agree with TRBD1. CDR3 length: 16 residues. CDR1 and CDR2 from the germline V gene are SEHNR and FQNEAQ (reference sequence). The trim removed 1 base at V and 4 bases at J, leaving 7 bases unmatched. The CDR3: CASSLDWTGLADTQYF. The CDR3 coding sequence is TGTGCCAGCAGCTTAGACTGGACAGGGCTAGCAGATACGCAGTATTTT. The entire variable domain, with the rest obtained from reference TRBV7-9 and TRBJ2-3, is as follows: DTGVSQNPRHKITKRGQNVTFRCDPISEHNRLYWYRQTLGQGPEFLTYFQNEAQLEKSRLLSDRFSAERPKGSFSTLEIQRTEQGDSAMYLCASSLDWTGLADTQYFGPGTRLTVL.

V usage is TRBV6-7 and J usage is TRBJ2-6, with D perhaps TRBD1 (5 bases). TRBV6-7 is reported as an ORF; its role is uncertain. The CDR3 loop spans 18 amino acids. V shed 5 bases and J shed 5 bases, with 22 bases lying between them. The CDR3 loop reads CASSAKGRIQSRANVLTF. CDR3 nucleotide sequence: TGTGCCAGCAGTGCCAAGGGGCGTATACAAAGTCGGGCCAACGTCCTGACTTTC.

The chain has TRBV10-2 and TRBJ1-4, with 9 positions matching TRBD1. This CDR3 has 15 amino acids. The V gene's germline CDR1 is WSHSY and CDR2 SAAADI. With 6 bases clipped from V and 7 bases from J, the junction kept 9 bases outside the gene matches. This CDR3 is CASSNRGQGGEKLFF. The DNA for the CDR3 is TGCGCCAGCAGCAATAGGGGACAGGGAGGTGAAAAACTGTTTTTT.

This chain connects TRBV4-3 to TRBJ2-5, with 7 nucleotides matching TRBD1. The CDR3 contains 15 residues. From germline, CDR1 is LGHNA and CDR2 YSLEER. Germline trimming cut 0 bases from V and 4 bases from J; bases unmatched to any gene: 5. The CDR3 bases are TGCGCCAGCAGCCAAGATGTCGGGACAGCAGAGACCCAGTACTTC. It is translated as CASSQDVGTAETQYF.

This clone occurred once. The chain has TRBV4-1 and TRBJ2-7; TRBD1 agrees at 11 bases. V shed 4 bases and J 4 bases; nucleotides not matched to a gene: 3. Germline assignment: CDR1 MGHRA and CDR2 YSYEKL. The CDR3 has 14 residues. The CDR3 region is CASSLDRGRYEQYF. The CDR3 nucleotides are TGCGCCAGCAGCCTGGACAGGGGGCGGTACGAGCAGTACTTC.

The chain is built from TRBV7-8 and TRBJ2-1, with D perhaps TRBD2 (6 bases). Germline V gene data show CDR1 as SGHVS and CDR2 as FQNEAQ. CDR3 length: 13 amino acids. V shed 3 bases and J shed 4 bases, with 7 bases lying between them. This CDR3 reads CASSLGTYNEQFF. For the CDR3, the DNA is TGTGCCAGCAGCTTGGGGACTTACAATGAGCAGTTCTTC.

There are a few counts of this clone. The chain employs TRBV5-4 and TRBJ2-7, with 8 bases fitting TRBD2. The CDR3 runs 16 residues. With 2 bases clipped from V and 3 bases from J, the junction kept 10 bases outside the gene matches. The germline V gene has CDR1 SGHNT and CDR2 YYREEE (reference sequence). CDR3 nucleotides: TGTGCCAGCAGCTTTGGGACTAGTCCCAATAACTACGAGCAGTACTTC. This codes for CASSFGTSPNNYEQYF.

The V call is TRBV6-5, the J call TRBJ2-1; 9 bases are a match to TRBD1. This CDR3 contains 15 residues. CDR1 is MNHEY and CDR2 is SVGAGI in the germline V gene. Trimming at V came to 8 bases and at J to 4 bases, leaving 9 bases not matched to a gene. The CDR3 is CASGTTGGVYNEQFF. The CDR3 bases are TGTGCCAGCGGGACGACAGGGGGAGTATACAATGAGCAGTTCTTC.